The present T cell receptor (beta chain) was sequenced within a study of OX40 agonist ivuxolimab in advanced cancers. Study in general: The patients' treatment was ivuxolimab, an agonistic anti-OX40 (CD134) antibody. Study conclusions and caveats: Expanded clones were, on average, more numerous among CD8+ T cells than CD4+.

Sampling of blood occurred at baseline, cycle 4 day 1, and cycle 7 day 1. Only in-frame clones appear in the TCRdb table, and some are missing; sequencing was by immunoSEQ multiplex PCR. The sample has about 88,000 clones; more than 80% are singletons. About this clone itself: Its target is unknown.

The TCR was taken from an adult with an advanced solid tumor such as melanoma, head and neck, liver or kidney cancer. Sample: CD4+ or CD8+ T cells sorted from blood, taken in a trial of the OX40 agonist ivuxolimab.

The DNA for the CDR3 is TGTGCCAGCAGCGTCGGGACACTCTATTCACCCCTCCACTTT. It codes for CASSVGTLYSPLHF. V and J are TRBV7-9 and TRBJ1-6; possible D gene TRBD1, 6 bases. Germline V gives CDR1 SEHNR, CDR2 FQNEAQ (reference sequence). V lost 5 bases and J 8 bases, leaving 13 bases between the germline ends. CDR3 size: 14 residues.